These 14 T cell receptor beta chains came from one sample sequenced in a study of CXCR3-negative and CXCR3-positive naive CD8 T cells. Broader study findings: CXCR3-positive naive cells had more hydrophobic TRB CDR3s than CXCR3-negative naive cells.

These receptors' antigens are unknown. Libraries of TRB cDNA were made by 5' RACE and carried UMIs. TCRdb derives one entry per CDR3 protein from the 5' RACE reads, leaving out DNA. Here the sample table reports some 54,000 distinct CDR3 sequences. The specimen was naive CXCR3+ CD8+ T cells from blood. The subset denotes: CD45RO-CCR7+CD27+CD95- naive CD8+ T cells expressing CXCR3 (TNR3+). The source is a human donor in good health. Some clones in this sample may be carry-over from other donors' samples.

This sequence joins TRBV3-1 and TRBJ2-7; TCRdb proposes TRBD1, but this gene call is untestable without DNA. The CDR3 runs 15 residues. Germline loops: CDR1 LGHDT, CDR2 YNNKEL (reference sequence). The CDR3 protein is CASSSDGPGPGEQYF.

The genes are TRBV7-7 and TRBJ2-5; the TCRdb call, TRBD1, lacks DNA for checking. Germline V CDR1 and CDR2: SSHAT, FNYEAQ (reference sequence). The CDR3 runs to 15 residues. CDR3 in amino acids: CASSITPQERETQYF. The entire variable domain, with the rest obtained from reference TRBV7-7 and TRBJ2-5, is as follows: GAGVSQSPRYKVTKRGQDVTLRCDPISSHATLYWYQQALGQGPEFLTYFNYEAQPDKSGLPSDRFSAERPEGSISTLTIQRTEQRDSAMYRCASSITPQERETQYFGPGTRLLVL.

The J gene is TRBJ2-7, the V gene TRBV5-6. Germline V gives CDR1 SGHDT, CDR2 YYEEEE. The CDR3 is 12 residues long. The CDR3 protein is CASSLGSHEQYF.

The genes are TRBV6-5 and TRBJ2-1; TCRdb indicates TRBD1, and absent DNA this call remains unverified. The V gene's germline CDR1 is MNHEY and CDR2 SVGAGI. This CDR3 is 15 amino acids long. CDR3 sequence reads: CASSSGQGGLNEQFF.

This chain joins TRBV10-3 and TRBJ2-1. This CDR3 region has 13 residues. Germline loops: CDR1 ENHRY, CDR2 SYGVKD. The CDR3 loop is CAISESAVGEQFF.

This chain connects TRBV4-3 to TRBJ1-2. CDR3 length: 13 amino acids. Germline CDR1 and CDR2: LGHNA and YSLEER. CDR3 protein: CASSQDGGYGYTF.

The V and J genes are TRBV15 and TRBJ2-2. The CDR3 is made up of 14 amino acids. The germline gives CDR1 LNHNV, CDR2 YYDKDF (reference sequence). Here the CDR3 reads CATSRGRSTGELFF.

The chain couples TRBV5-6 to TRBJ2-7; TCRdb's D gene call, TRBD1, goes unchecked for lack of DNA. This CDR3 has 14 residues. The germline CDR1 and CDR2 sequences are SGHDT and YYEEEE. This chain's CDR3 is CASSTGTAFYEQYF.

The chain links TRBV29-1 to TRBJ2-1; TCRdb names TRBD1, which stays unverified in the absence of DNA. The CDR3 runs to 16 residues. Germline-derived CDR1 and CDR2 are SQVTM and ANQGSEA. The CDR3: CSVEEQGFVSYNEQFF.

The chain has TRBV28 and TRBJ1-2. The germline V gene encodes CDR1 MDHEN and CDR2 SYDVKM. CDR3 length: 12 residues. The CDR3 reads CASSFDEGGYTF.

This chain uses TRBV28 with TRBJ2-7; TCRdb gives TRBD2 as the D gene, but with no DNA this cannot be confirmed. Germline-derived CDR1 and CDR2 are MDHEN and SYDVKM. The CDR3 is 14 amino acids. CDR3 sequence reads: CASSLTSGSYEQYF. The full variable domain, in which reference TRBV28 and TRBJ2-7 provide the parts outside the CDR3, is DVKVTQSSRYLVKRTGEKVFLECVQDMDHENMFWYRQDPGLGLRLIYFSYDVKMKEKGDIPEGYSVSREKKERFSLILESASTNQTSMYLCASSLTSGSYEQYFGPGTRLTVT.

V is TRBV29-1 and J is TRBJ2-2; the TRBD2 assignment by TCRdb is unverifiable without DNA. The CDR3 is 17 residues long. Germline CDR1 reads SQVTM; CDR2 reads ANQGSEA. CDR3 sequence: CSVVGLAGKTNTGELFF.

This chain joins TRBV7-6 and TRBJ2-1; there is no DNA to check the TCRdb D call of TRBD2. Per germline, CDR1 SGHVS and CDR2 FNYEAQ. This CDR3 spans 15 amino acids. Here the CDR3 reads CASSLLSSGGDEQFF.

This chain joins TRBV20-1 and TRBJ1-1. Germline-derived CDR1 and CDR2 are DFQATT and SNEGSKA (reference sequence). This CDR3 region has 12 residues. The CDR3 here is CSALSEHTEAFF.